These T cell receptor beta chains were read from a single sample in a study of blood T cell repertoires in COVID-19. Clones were read by immunoSEQ multiplex PCR, and TCRdb kept only the in-frame ones, dropping some. The sample has 130,000 to 150,000 clones, 81% seen once; the top ten hold 7.5% to 9.5%. The sequencing sample was made of peripheral blood. The source of these receptors is a human donor with acute or convalescent COVID-19. The donor label of this sample is uncertain. Both conserved end residues are part of each CDR3. The D gene is left open where the match is weak. Part of the rows lack a size; the others show once, few, many or a class for expanded clones.

size | D | J | V | CDR3 | DNA
once | . | TRBJ1-2 | TRBV7-8 | CASSLEGQVRGYTF | TGTGCCAGCAGCTTAGAGGGGCAGGTCAGGGGCTACACCTTC
. | . | TRBJ1-1 | TRBV27 | CASSFQGIAEAFF | TGTGCCAGCAGTTTCCAGGGGATCGCTGAAGCTTTCTTT
few | TRBD2 | TRBJ2-7 | TRBV9 | CASSVAQAGDEQYF | TGTGCCAGCAGCGTAGCCCAGGCGGGGGACGAGCAGTACTTC
. | . | TRBJ2-3 | TRBV29-1 | CSGGQQGTDTQYF | TGCAGCGGCGGACAGCAGGGGACAGATACGCAGTATTTT
. | TRBD2 | TRBJ2-7 | TRBV11-2 | CASSLLAGQSYEQYF | TGTGCCAGCAGCTTACTAGCGGGGCAATCCTACGAGCAGTACTTC
once | . | TRBJ1-2 | TRBV5-1 | CASSLDRDYGYTF | TGCGCCAGCAGCTTGGACAGAGACTATGGCTACACCTTC
few | . | TRBJ1-5 | TRBV15 | CATAEEWSNQPQHF | TGTGCCACCGCCGAGGAGTGGAGCAATCAGCCCCAGCATTTT
. | . | TRBJ2-1 | TRBV4-2 | CASNLQGGSNEQFF | TGTGCCAGCAATCTCCAGGGTGGCAGCAATGAGCAGTTCTTC
. | . | TRBJ2-1 | TRBV20-1 | CSASNGTYNEQFF | TGCAGTGCTAGTAACGGGACATACAATGAGCAGTTCTTC
. | . | TRBJ2-2 | TRBV7-9 | CASSLEARPGELFF | TGTGCCAGCAGCTTAGAAGCGCGGCCCGGGGAGCTGTTTTTT
. | TRBD1 | TRBJ2-7 | TRBV10-3 | CAISGQGGTYEQYF | TGTGCCATCAGCGGACAGGGGGGGACCTACGAGCAGTACTTC
. | TRBD1 | TRBJ2-2 | TRBV27 | CASSYTGTGATTGELFF | TGTGCCAGCAGTTATACCGGGACAGGGGCCACCACCGGGGAGCTGTTTTTT
. | . | TRBJ1-2 | TRBV27 | CASSPKGVGYGYTF | TGTGCCAGCAGTCCCAAGGGGGTGGGGTATGGCTACACCTTC
. | TRBD2 | TRBJ2-7 | TRBV4-2 | CASSRLTPTSFYEQYF | TGTGCCAGCAGCCGCCTAACCCCGACTAGCTTCTACGAGCAGTACTTC
. | . | TRBJ2-3 | TRBV2 | CASSVGQTRTDTQYF | TGTGCCAGCAGTGTCGGACAGACCCGCACAGATACGCAGTATTTT
. | TRBD1 | TRBJ1-3 | TRBV19 | CASTTGGTGNTIYF | TGTGCCAGCACTACAGGGGGCACTGGAAACACCATATATTTT
. | . | TRBJ2-2 | TRBV6-6 | CASSQGSGELFF | TGTGCCAGCAGTCAGGGGTCCGGGGAGCTGTTTTTT
. | TRBD1 | TRBJ1-6 | TRBV7-6 | CASSLAGQRSSPLHF | TGTGCCAGCAGCTTAGCGGGACAGCGAAGTTCACCCCTCCACTTT
. | . | TRBJ1-2 | TRBV4-1 | CASSQDLQFTNYGYTF | TGCGCCAGCAGCCAAGACTTACAGTTCACTAACTATGGCTACACCTTC
. | . | TRBJ2-1 | TRBV5-8 | CASSLGASYNEQFF | TGTGCCAGCAGCTTGGGGGCTTCCTACAATGAGCAGTTCTTC
. | TRBD2 | TRBJ2-4 | TRBV5-6 | CASSLEGGPGNIQYF | TGTGCCAGCAGCTTGGAGGGAGGGCCGGGGAACATTCAGTACTTC
few | TRBD1 | TRBJ2-2 | TRBV24-1 | CATSERDRGLGELFF | TGTGCCACCAGTGAACGGGACAGGGGGCTAGGGGAGCTGTTTTTT
. | TRBD1 | TRBJ1-2 | TRBV5-1 | CASKERDRGDYGYTF | TGCGCCAGCAAGGAACGGGACAGGGGTGACTATGGCTACACCTTC
. | . | TRBJ1-1 | TRBV5-8 | CASSLMSGLTEAFF | TGTGCCAGCAGCTTGATGTCAGGGCTTACTGAAGCTTTCTTT
. | TRBD1 | TRBJ1-1 | TRBV30 | CAWSGQGNTEAFF | TGTGCCTGGAGTGGACAGGGGAACACTGAAGCTTTCTTT
. | TRBD1 | TRBJ2-1 | TRBV3-1/TRBV3-2 | CASSQEETGDYNEQFF | TGTGCCAGCAGCCAAGAAGAGACAGGGGATTACAATGAGCAGTTCTTC
. | . | TRBJ2-2 | TRBV11-2 | CASSPNTRVENTGELFF | TGTGCCAGCAGCCCAAATACTCGGGTTGAGAACACCGGGGAGCTGTTTTTT
. | . | TRBJ1-1 | TRBV6-5 | CVIKGNRDPRAFF | TGTGTCATCAAAGGAAACCGGGATCCCAGAGCTTTCTTT
. | TRBD1 | TRBJ1-1 | TRBV5-1 | CASSLEGAYTEAFF | TGCGCCAGCAGCTTGGAGGGGGCATACACTGAAGCTTTCTTT
. | . | TRBJ1-1 | TRBV5-1 | CASSLWQGNTEAFF | TGCGCCAGCAGCTTGTGGCAGGGTAACACTGAAGCTTTCTTT
. | . | TRBJ1-2 | TRBV6-1 | CASSEPLANYGYTF | TGTGCCAGCAGTGAACCCCTAGCTAACTATGGCTACACCTTC
. | . | TRBJ1-1 | TRBV21-1 | CASQRTETGEPMNTEAFF | TGTGCCAGCCAACGGACGGAAACAGGGGAGCCAATGAACACTGAAGCTTTCTTT
. | . | TRBJ1-2 | TRBV30 | CAWSVKLFPPSYGYTF | TGTGCCTGGAGTGTGAAGCTCTTCCCTCCCTCCTATGGCTACACCTTC
. | . | TRBJ1-3 | TRBV11-2 | CASFATVGSGNTIYF | TGTGCCAGCTTCGCGACTGTGGGCTCTGGAAACACCATATATTTT
few | TRBD2 | TRBJ2-1 | TRBV18 | CASSPPSLAGGNEQFF | TGTGCCAGCTCACCACCGAGTCTAGCGGGGGGGAATGAGCAGTTCTTC
. | TRBD1 | TRBJ1-6 | TRBV10-2 | CASSGPGTGSLGLNSPLHF | TGCGCCAGTTCGGGACCCGGGACAGGGTCATTAGGATTAAATTCACCCCTCCACTTT
few | . | TRBJ2-7 | TRBV6-6 | CASSYDPSSYEQYF | TGTGCCAGCAGTTACGACCCTAGCTCCTACGAGCAGTACTTC
. | TRBD1 | TRBJ1-2 | TRBV9 | CASSVVAGGYGYTF | TGTGCCAGCAGCGTAGTGGCAGGGGGCTATGGCTACACCTTC
. | . | TRBJ1-5 | TRBV3-1/TRBV3-2 | CASSQGLPGRNQPQHF | TGTGCCAGCAGCCAAGGGCTCCCTGGGCGCAATCAGCCCCAGCATTTT
. | TRBD1 | TRBJ1-5 | TRBV6-6 | CASSFLQGNQPQHF | TGTGCCAGCAGTTTTTTACAGGGGAATCAGCCCCAGCATTTT
. | TRBD2 | TRBJ2-1 | TRBV7-9 | CASLRAGSPREQFF | TGTGCCAGCCTTCGAGCGGGGTCCCCCAGAGAGCAGTTCTTC
few | TRBD2 | TRBJ2-2 | TRBV2 | CASRKGLADTGELFF | TGTGCCAGCAGAAAGGGACTAGCAGACACCGGGGAGCTGTTTTTT
. | . | TRBJ1-1 | TRBV5-1 | CASSSRERTEAFF | TGCGCCAGCAGCTCTCGAGAACGGACTGAAGCTTTCTTT
once | . | TRBJ2-4 | TRBV7-2 | CASSLGQGIAKNIQYF | TGTGCCAGCAGCTTAGGGCAGGGCATAGCCAAAAACATTCAGTACTTC
. | . | TRBJ1-3 | TRBV7-2 | CASSLSQGRGNTIYF | TGTGCCAGCAGCTTATCCCAGGGTAGGGGAAACACCATATATTTT
. | . | TRBJ1-6 | TRBV5-1 | CASSLEGHYNSPLHF | TGCGCCAGCAGCTTGGAGGGACATTATAATTCACCCCTCCACTTT
. | . | TRBJ1-2 | TRBV6-2/TRBV6-3 | CASSYSPTGSNYGYTF | TGTGCCAGCAGTTACTCCCCGACAGGCTCCAACTATGGCTACACCTTC
few | TRBD2 | TRBJ2-3 | TRBV15 | CATSGGLAGGLDTQYF | TGTGCCACCAGCGGCGGACTAGCGGGGGGGCTAGATACGCAGTATTTT
once | TRBD1 | TRBJ2-1 | TRBV18 | CASSLGQGNVNEQFF | TGTGCCAGCTCACTCGGACAGGGGAATGTAAATGAGCAGTTCTTC
. | . | TRBJ1-5 | TRBV7-9 | CASSFPGNQPQHF | TGTGCCAGCAGCTTCCCAGGGAATCAGCCCCAGCATTTT
. | TRBD1 | TRBJ2-5 | TRBV24-1 | CATSGRDRGLGETQYF | TGTGCCACCAGTGGCCGGGACAGGGGGCTGGGAGAGACCCAGTACTTC
. | . | TRBJ2-1 | TRBV24-1 | CATSTGNEQFF | TGTGCCACCAGCACGGGGAATGAGCAGTTCTTC
. | TRBD1 | TRBJ1-2 | TRBV12-3/TRBV12-4 | CASIGQGYNGYTF | TGTGCCAGCATTGGACAGGGCTATAACGGCTACACCTTC
. | . | TRBJ1-1 | TRBV11-3 | CASSEGADTEAFF | TGTGCCAGCAGCGAAGGGGCGGACACTGAAGCTTTCTTT
. | . | TRBJ2-1 | TRBV5-4 | CASSLQGNEQFF | TGTGCCAGCAGCCTTCAGGGCAATGAGCAGTTCTTC
. | TRBD2 | TRBJ2-1 | TRBV14 | CASSQGLAGGLWQFF | TGTGCCAGCAGCCAAGGACTAGCGGGGGGGCTGTGGCAGTTCTTC
once | . | TRBJ2-6 | TRBV9 | CASTAGAGANVLTF | TGTGCCAGCACCGCCGGGGCTGGGGCCAACGTCCTGACTTTC
. | . | TRBJ2-3 | TRBV3-1/TRBV3-2 | CASSQEGGYLDTQYF | TGTGCCAGCAGCCAAGAAGGCGGGTACCTCGATACGCAGTATTTT
once | TRBD2 | TRBJ2-3 | TRBV11-2 | CASSFRLAGSDTQYF | TGTGCCAGCAGCTTTCGGCTAGCGGGGTCAGATACGCAGTATTTT
few | . | TRBJ1-1 | TRBV10-3 | CAISDRVLNTEAFF | TGTGCCATCAGTGACCGAGTTTTGAACACTGAAGCTTTCTTT